The 3 T cell receptor beta chains reported below all come from one sample, sequenced in a study of early T cells in non-severe SARS-CoV-2 infection. TCRdb reprocessed the 5' RACE reads with MiXCR, giving one entry per CDR3 protein. Of some 73,000 distinct CDR3 sequences in the sample, about 12% are singletons; the top ten hold roughly 3.6%. Material for sequencing was whole blood. The receptors were sampled from an adult who was a healthcare worker with PCR-confirmed SARS-CoV-2 infection or an uninfected control (not recorded which).

There are many counts of this clonotype. In DNA, the CDR3 is TGTGCCAGCTCACCACCGTCGGAGCAAGAGACCCAGTACTTC. Protein: CASSPPSEQETQYF. V gene TRBV18 combines with J gene TRBJ2-5, with D uncertain. The CDR3 is made up of 14 amino acids. V lost 0 bases and J lost 2, with 7 bases in between. The germline gives CDR1 KGHSH, CDR2 LQKENI.

This clonotype was detected a few times. The CDR3 DNA follows: TGTGCCAGCAGTGATTCACAACGGTGGAGCAATCAGCCCCAGCATTTT. It specifies CASSDSQRWSNQPQHF. The rearrangement uses TRBV2 and TRBJ1-5; D is unclear. CDR3 size: 16 residues. Germline CDR1 and CDR2: SNHLY and FYNNEI. The V gene lost 3 bases and the J gene lost 1 base, with 13 bases spanning the gap.

This clonotype was detected only a few times. This chain joins TRBV20-1 and TRBJ2-7; D unresolved. The CDR3 is made up of 14 amino acids. The V end was cut by 0 bases, the J end by 3 bases, with 12 bases between. The V gene's germline CDR1 is DFQATT and CDR2 SNEGSKA (reference sequence). For the CDR3, the DNA is TGCAGTGCTAGAGAGTCTTCCTCCTTCTACGAGCAGTACTTC. This encodes CSARESSSFYEQYF.